The rows below give T cell receptor beta chains drawn from one sample of a study of T cell repertoires in cytomegalovirus infection. The antigens of these receptors remain unknown. TCRdb itself ran the reads through MiXCR, one entry per CDR3 protein. The table shows hundreds of thousands of distinct CDR3 sequences, with about 30% occurring only once. This material consisted of cultured PBMCs, taken from culture after CMV antigen stimulation. These receptors were obtained from a human donor in good health (CMV status not recorded). Some clones in this sample may be carry-over from other donors' samples. Each CDR3 is given without its conserved first and last residue. Each record gives: CDR3 length, V gene, J gene, CDR3 protein.

12,TRBV10-3,TRBJ1-2,AISEDQGHYGYT
13,TRBV7-9,TRBJ1-1,ASSLINQGDTEAF
11,TRBV7-2,TRBJ1-1,ASSLVIGPEAF
13,TRBV25-1,TRBJ1-2,ASSTDRDFGYGYT
13,TRBV10-3,TRBJ2-1,AIRSQREGQVEQF
14,TRBV6-5,TRBJ2-3,ASSRAPGTSTDTQY
12,TRBV12-3/TRBV12-4,TRBJ2-5,ASSSRRIKETQY
11,TRBV20-1,TRBJ2-2,SARDSRTGELF
13,TRBV5-4,TRBJ1-1,ASSLRVGPNTEAF
14,TRBV5-1,TRBJ2-6,ASSHPDGIGANVLT
17,TRBV11-2,TRBJ1-3,ASSINGGTGRFSGNTIY
13,TRBV27,TRBJ1-6,ASSNRGLGNSPLH
12,TRBV7-2,TRBJ1-1,ASSLSGRNTEAF
11,TRBV7-2,TRBJ2-5,ASTTGRQETQY
9,TRBV6-5,TRBJ2-7,ASTQGAVEY
13,TRBV19,TRBJ2-1,ASSSAGQGYNEQF
12,TRBV12-5,TRBJ2-3,ASGEQGRGDTQY
14,TRBV7-2,TRBJ2-7,ASRETGGAFKYEQY
13,TRBV7-9,TRBJ1-1,ASSLALYEHTEAF
12,TRBV7-9,TRBJ2-1,ASSLEAGNREQF
9,TRBV7-9,TRBJ1-4,ATGVVGKLF
11,TRBV28,TRBJ1-2,ASGRGLNYGYT
20,TRBV20-1,TRBJ2-3,SARDSRGVASGGPVITDTQY
13,TRBV20-1,TRBJ1-2,SARTPQGSVGGYT
13,TRBV6-2/TRBV6-3,TRBJ2-3,ASSFPGTSGSSQY
13,TRBV6-6,TRBJ1-4,ASSLNGAGGEKLF
13,TRBV5-6,TRBJ1-4,ASSLVAGGGEKLF
10,TRBV28,TRBJ2-5,ASNAGGETQY
17,TRBV7-8,TRBJ2-6,ASSLAPGGASSGANVLT
11,TRBV7-2,TRBJ2-1,ASSLAGPGRLF
16,TRBV7-2,TRBJ1-2,ASSPRDRGRTANYGYT
14,TRBV5-4,TRBJ2-3,ASSWTSGGATDTQY
13,TRBV6-1,TRBJ1-2,ASSGSPESHYGYT
12,TRBV12-3/TRBV12-4,TRBJ1-6,ASTLVSYNSPLH
13,TRBV4-1,TRBJ2-3,ASSPAVTSTDTQY
10,TRBV3-1,TRBJ1-1,ASSHRNTEAF
14,TRBV15,TRBJ2-1,ATSTPRGQLYNEQF
12,TRBV7-6,TRBJ2-7,ASSLNSGGGEQY
14,TRBV7-8,TRBJ2-1,ASSPRLAGTYNEQF
12,TRBV7-2,TRBJ2-5,ASSLGGRARTQY
15,TRBV4-1,TRBJ2-7,ASSPSHTTGAPYEQY
9,TRBV7-9,TRBJ1-4,ASSQSEKLF
11,TRBV25-1,TRBJ1-1,ASSRKGPTEAF
11,TRBV6-1,TRBJ2-7,ASSDGQGVSQY
14,TRBV7-2,TRBJ2-7,ASSQGSTSGSYEQY
11,TRBV12-3/TRBV12-4,TRBJ2-1,ASSTQTGTEQF
15,TRBV5-1,TRBJ2-3,ASSPRTSGLSTDTQY
12,TRBV6-5,TRBJ1-5,ASSEQGWWQPQH